Included here is one T cell receptor (beta chain) sequence, with context. Its antigen is still unknown. These data are taken from a study of cytomegalovirus exposure and HLA in healthy donors. Study-level findings and limits: Despite most TCR sequences being rare, some public TCRs occurred in many donors. TCR beta chains numbering more than 150 were designated cytomegalovirus-associated.

Only in-frame clones appear in the TCRdb table, and some are missing; sequencing was by immunoSEQ multiplex PCR. Here the sample spans about 250,000 clones, around nine tenths being singletons. This TCR came from a man aged 18 to 35 in good health and CMV-seronegative. The sample consisted of PBMCs.

The CDR3 loop reads CSASGEDTQYF. In DNA form, the CDR3 reads TGCAGTGCTAGCGGTGAGGATACGCAGTATTTT. This chain joins TRBV20-1 and TRBJ2-3, with unresolved D. The CDR3 totals 11 residues. CDR1 is DFQATT and CDR2 is SNEGSKA in the germline V gene (reference sequence). The V end lost 3 bases, the J end lost 6 bases, and 7 bases lay between the germline ends.